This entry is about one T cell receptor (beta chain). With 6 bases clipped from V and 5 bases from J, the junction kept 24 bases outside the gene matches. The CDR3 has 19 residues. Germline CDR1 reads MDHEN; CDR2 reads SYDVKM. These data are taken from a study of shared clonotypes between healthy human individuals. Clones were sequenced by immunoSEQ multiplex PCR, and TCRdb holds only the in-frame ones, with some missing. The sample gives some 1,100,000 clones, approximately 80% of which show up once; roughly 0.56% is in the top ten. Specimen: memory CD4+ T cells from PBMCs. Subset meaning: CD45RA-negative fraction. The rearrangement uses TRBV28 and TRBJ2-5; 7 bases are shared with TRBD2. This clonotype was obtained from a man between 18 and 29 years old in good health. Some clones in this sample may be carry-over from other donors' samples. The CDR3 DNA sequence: TGTGCCAGCAGCACACTACATAGTGGGCGGGGGAGGCTGGTGGAGACCCAGTACTTC. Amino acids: CASSTLHSGRGRLVETQYF.